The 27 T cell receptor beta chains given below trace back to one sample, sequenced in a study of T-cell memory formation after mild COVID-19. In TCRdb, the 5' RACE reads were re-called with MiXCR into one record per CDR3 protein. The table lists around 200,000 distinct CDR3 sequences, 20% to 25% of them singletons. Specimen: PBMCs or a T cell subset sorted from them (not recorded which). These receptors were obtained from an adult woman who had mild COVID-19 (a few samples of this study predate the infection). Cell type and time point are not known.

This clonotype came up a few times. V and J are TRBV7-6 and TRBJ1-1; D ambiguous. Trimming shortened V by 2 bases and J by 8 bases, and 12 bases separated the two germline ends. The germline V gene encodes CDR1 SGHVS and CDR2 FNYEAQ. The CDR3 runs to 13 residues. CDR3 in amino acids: CASSLNSRSEAFF. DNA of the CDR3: TGTGCCAGCAGCTTAAATTCCAGATCCGAAGCTTTCTTT. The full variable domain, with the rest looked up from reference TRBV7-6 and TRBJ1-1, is GAGVSQSPRYKVTKRGQDVALRCDPISGHVSLYWYRQALGQGPEFLTYFNYEAQQDKSGLPNDRFSAERPEGSISTLTIQRTEQRDSAMYRCASSLNSRSEAFFGQGTRLTVV.

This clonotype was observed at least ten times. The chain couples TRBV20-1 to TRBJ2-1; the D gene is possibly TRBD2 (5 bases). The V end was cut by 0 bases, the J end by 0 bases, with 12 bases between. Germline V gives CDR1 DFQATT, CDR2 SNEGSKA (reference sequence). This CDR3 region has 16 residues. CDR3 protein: CSARDLSGPSYNEQFF. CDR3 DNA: TGCAGTGCTAGAGATCTAAGCGGACCCTCCTACAATGAGCAGTTCTTC.

Here the CDR3 DNA reads TGTGCCAGCAGCCTCCAGGGGAGGGGGCCGCTCCTCTACAATGAGCAGTTCTTC. Its translation is CASSLQGRGPLLYNEQFF. The rearrangement links TRBV14 to TRBJ2-1, with D possibly being TRBD1 or TRBD2 (7 bases each). Germline V gene lookup returns CDR1 SGHDN and CDR2 FVKESK. Trimming stripped 4 bases from V and 3 bases from J, with 22 bases between. This CDR3 is built from 18 residues.

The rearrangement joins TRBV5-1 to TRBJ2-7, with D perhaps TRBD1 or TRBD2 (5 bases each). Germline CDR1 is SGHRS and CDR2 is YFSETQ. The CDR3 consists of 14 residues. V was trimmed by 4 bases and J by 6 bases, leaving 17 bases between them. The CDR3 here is CASSTLRGEGEQYF. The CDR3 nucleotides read TGCGCCAGCAGCACCCTGAGAGGGGAAGGCGAGCAGTACTTC.

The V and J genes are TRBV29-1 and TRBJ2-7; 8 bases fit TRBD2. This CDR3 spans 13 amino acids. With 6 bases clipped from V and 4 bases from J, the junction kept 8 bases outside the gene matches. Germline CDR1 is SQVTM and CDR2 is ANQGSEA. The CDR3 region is CSVSLREGYEQYF. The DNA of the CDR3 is TGCAGCGTATCCCTTCGGGAGGGTTACGAGCAGTACTTC.

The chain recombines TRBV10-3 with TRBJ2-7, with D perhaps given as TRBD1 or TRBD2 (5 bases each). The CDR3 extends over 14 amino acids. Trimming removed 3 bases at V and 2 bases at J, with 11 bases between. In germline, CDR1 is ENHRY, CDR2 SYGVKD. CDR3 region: CAISDRDPPYEQYF. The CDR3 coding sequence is TGTGCCATCAGTGACCGGGACCCACCCTACGAGCAGTACTTC.

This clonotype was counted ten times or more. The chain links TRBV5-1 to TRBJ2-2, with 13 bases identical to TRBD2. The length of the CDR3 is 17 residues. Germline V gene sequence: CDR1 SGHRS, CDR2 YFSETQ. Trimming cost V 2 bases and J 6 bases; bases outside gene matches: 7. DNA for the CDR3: TGCGCCAGCAGCTTTGGACTAGCGGGAGTTATCCCCGGGGAGCTGTTTTTT. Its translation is CASSFGLAGVIPGELFF.

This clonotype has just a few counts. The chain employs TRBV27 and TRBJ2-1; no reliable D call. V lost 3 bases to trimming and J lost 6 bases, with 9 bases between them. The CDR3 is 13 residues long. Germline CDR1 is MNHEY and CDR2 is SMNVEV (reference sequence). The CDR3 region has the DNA TGTGCCAGCAGTTTCTCAGAAGTCAATGAGCAGTTCTTC. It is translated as CASSFSEVNEQFF.

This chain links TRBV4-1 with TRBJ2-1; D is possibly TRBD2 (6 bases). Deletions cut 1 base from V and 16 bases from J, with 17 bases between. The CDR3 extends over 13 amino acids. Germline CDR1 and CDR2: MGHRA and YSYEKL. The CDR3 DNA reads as TGCGCCAGCAGCCAAGTGTTTGGAGGGGAGGATTTCTTC. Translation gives CASSQVFGGEDFF.

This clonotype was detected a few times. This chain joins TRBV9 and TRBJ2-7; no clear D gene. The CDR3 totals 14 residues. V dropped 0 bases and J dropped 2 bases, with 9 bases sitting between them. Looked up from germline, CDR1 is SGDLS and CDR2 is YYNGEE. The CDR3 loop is CASSVGNKAYEQYF. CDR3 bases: TGTGCCAGCAGCGTAGGTAACAAGGCCTACGAGCAGTACTTC.

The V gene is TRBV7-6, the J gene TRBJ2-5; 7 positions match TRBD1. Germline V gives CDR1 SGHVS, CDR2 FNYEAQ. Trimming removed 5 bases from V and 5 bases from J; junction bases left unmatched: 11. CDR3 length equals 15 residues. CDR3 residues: CASSGRDSPGETQYF. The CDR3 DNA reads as TGTGCCAGCAGCGGAAGGGACAGTCCAGGGGAGACCCAGTACTTC.

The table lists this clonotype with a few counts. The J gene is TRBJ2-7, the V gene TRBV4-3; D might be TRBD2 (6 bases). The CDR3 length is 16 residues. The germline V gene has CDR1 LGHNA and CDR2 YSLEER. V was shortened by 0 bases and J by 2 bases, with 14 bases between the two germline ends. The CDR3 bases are TGCGCCAGCAGCCAAGATCGTGGGGGGTACCCCTACGAGCAGTACTTC. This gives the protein CASSQDRGGYPYEQYF.

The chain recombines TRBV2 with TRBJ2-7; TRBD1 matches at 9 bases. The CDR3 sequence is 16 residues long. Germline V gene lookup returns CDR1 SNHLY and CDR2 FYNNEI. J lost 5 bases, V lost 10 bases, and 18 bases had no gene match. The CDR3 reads CATRKPGQGVEHEQYF. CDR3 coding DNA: TGTGCCACCCGGAAACCGGGACAGGGTGTTGAGCACGAGCAGTACTTC.

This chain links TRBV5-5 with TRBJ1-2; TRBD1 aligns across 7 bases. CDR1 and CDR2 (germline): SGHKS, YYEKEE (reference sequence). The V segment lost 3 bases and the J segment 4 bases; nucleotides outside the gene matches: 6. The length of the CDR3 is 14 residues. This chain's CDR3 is CASSSGTDTYGYTF. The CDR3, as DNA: TGTGCCAGCAGCTCCGGGACAGACACCTATGGCTACACCTTC.

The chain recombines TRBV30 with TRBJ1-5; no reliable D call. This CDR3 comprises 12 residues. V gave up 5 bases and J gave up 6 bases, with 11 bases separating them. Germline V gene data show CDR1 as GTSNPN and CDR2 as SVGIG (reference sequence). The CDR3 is CAWGQEGQPQHF. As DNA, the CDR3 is TGTGCCTGGGGTCAGGAGGGTCAGCCCCAGCATTTT. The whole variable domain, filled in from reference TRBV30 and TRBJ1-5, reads SQTIHQWPATLVQPVGSPLSLECTVEGTSNPNLYWYRQAAGRGLQLLFYSVGIGQISSEVPQNLSASRPQDRQFILSSKKLLLSDSGFYLCAWGQEGQPQHFGDGTRLSIL.

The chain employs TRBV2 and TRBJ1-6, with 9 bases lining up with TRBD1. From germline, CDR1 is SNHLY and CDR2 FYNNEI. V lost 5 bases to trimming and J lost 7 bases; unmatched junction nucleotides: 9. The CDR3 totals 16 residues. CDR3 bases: TGTGCCAGCAGTCACAGGGGACAGGGAGGAAATTCACCCCTCCACTTT. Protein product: CASSHRGQGGNSPLHF.

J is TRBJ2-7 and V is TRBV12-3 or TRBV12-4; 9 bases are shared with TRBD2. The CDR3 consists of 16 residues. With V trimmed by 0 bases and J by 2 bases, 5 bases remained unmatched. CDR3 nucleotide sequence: TGTGCCAGCAGTTTAGCCAGAGCGGGGGGCCCCTACGAGCAGTACTTC. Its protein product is CASSLARAGGPYEQYF.

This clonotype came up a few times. CDR3 coding DNA: TGTGCCAGCAGCCGAGATACGCAGTATTTT. Translation: CASSRDTQYF. The rearrangement links TRBV11-3 to TRBJ2-3; no definite D call. Germline V lookup: CDR1 SGHNT, CDR2 YENEEA. V lost 5 bases to trimming and J lost 5 bases, with 2 bases between them. The CDR3 sequence is 10 residues long.

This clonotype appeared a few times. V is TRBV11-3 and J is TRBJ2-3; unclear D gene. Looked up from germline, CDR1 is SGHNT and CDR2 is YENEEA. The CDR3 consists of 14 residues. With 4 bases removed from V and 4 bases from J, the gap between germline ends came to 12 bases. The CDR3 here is CASSSLGSADTQYF. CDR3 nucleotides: TGTGCCAGCAGCTCCCTAGGAAGCGCAGATACGCAGTATTTT.

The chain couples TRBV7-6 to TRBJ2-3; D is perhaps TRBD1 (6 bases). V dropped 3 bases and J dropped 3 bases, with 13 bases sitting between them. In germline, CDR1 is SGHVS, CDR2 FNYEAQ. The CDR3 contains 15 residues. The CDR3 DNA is TGTGCCAGCAGCTTTTCAGGGGAGAGAACAGATACGCAGTATTTT. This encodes CASSFSGERTDTQYF.

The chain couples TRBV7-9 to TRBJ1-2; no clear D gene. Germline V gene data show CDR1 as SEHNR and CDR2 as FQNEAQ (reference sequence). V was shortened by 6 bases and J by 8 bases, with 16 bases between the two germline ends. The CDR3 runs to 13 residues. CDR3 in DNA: TGTGCCAGCAGTCCGGACCGGTTCTGGGGCTACACCTTC. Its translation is CASSPDRFWGYTF. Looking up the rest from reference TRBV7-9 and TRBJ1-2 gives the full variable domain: DTGVSQNPRHKITKRGQNVTFRCDPISEHNRLYWYRQTLGQGPEFLTYFQNEAQLEKSRLLSDRFSAERPKGSFSTLEIQRTEQGDSAMYLCASSPDRFWGYTFGSGTRLTVV.

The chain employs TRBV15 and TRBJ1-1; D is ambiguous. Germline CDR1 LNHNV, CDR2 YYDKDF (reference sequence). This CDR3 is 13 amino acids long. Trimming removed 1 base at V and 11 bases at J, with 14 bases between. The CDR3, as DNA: TGTGCCACCAGCAGAGGCTCTGCCCCTGGGGCTTTCTTT. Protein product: CATSRGSAPGAFF.

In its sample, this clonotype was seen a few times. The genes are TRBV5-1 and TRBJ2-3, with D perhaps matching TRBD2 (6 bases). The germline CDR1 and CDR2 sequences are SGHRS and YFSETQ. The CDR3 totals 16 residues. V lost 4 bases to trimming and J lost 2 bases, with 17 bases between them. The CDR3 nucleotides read TGCGCCAGCAGCCTGGAGGGCATCTCCTCCACAGATACGCAGTATTTT. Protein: CASSLEGISSTDTQYF.

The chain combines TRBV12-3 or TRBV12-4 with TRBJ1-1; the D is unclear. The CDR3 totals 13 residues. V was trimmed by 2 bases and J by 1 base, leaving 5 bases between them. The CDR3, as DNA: TGTGCCAGCAGTTTATGGCCGAACACTGAAGCTTTCTTT. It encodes CASSLWPNTEAFF.

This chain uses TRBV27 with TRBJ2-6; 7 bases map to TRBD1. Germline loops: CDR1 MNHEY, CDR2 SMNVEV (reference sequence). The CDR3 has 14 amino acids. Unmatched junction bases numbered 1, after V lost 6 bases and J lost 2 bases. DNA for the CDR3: TGTGCCAGCAGGCAGGGGGCTGGGGCCAACGTCCTGACTTTC. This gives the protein CASRQGAGANVLTF.

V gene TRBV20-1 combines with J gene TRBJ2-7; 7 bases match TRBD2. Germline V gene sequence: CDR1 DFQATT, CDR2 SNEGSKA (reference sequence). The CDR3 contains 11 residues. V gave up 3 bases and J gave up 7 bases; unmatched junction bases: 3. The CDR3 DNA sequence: TGCAGTGCTAGCGCACTAGCGGAGCAGTACTTC. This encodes CSASALAEQYF.

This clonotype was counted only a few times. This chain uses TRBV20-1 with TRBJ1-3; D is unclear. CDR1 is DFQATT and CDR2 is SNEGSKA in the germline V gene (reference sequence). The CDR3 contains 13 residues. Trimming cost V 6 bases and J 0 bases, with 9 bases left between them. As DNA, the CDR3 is TGCAGTGCCCAGGCTATCTCTGGAAACACCATATATTTT. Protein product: CSAQAISGNTIYF.